The clone carrying this T cell receptor beta chain was seen more than once but under ten times. Its matching antigen is unknown. CDR1 and CDR2 (germline): SNHLY, FYNNEI. CDR3 length equals 14 residues. Losses at the gene ends were 7 bases for V and 4 bases for J; bases not matched to a gene: 5. The source of the sample is a study of beta chain features in type 1 diabetes. Study-wide findings and caveats: When Type 1 diabetes patients were examined, their TCRB CDR3s proved moderately but significantly shorter in all four CD4+ subsets.

The entirety of the isolated RNA underwent reverse transcription, so expressed TCRB transcripts were sequenced. TCRdb's table, derived via immunoSEQ multiplex PCR, lists solely in-frame clones and lacks some. The sample yields a few hundred thousand clones, 14% seen once. Sequenced input: central memory CD4+ T cells from blood. This chain connects TRBV2 to TRBJ1-2; 11 bases line up with TRBD1. This sequence originates from a man aged 25-40 years in good health. CDR3 sequence (DNA): TGTGCCAGCAACCCGGGACAGGGGGTCTATGGCTACACCTTC. It translates to CASNPGQGVYGYTF.